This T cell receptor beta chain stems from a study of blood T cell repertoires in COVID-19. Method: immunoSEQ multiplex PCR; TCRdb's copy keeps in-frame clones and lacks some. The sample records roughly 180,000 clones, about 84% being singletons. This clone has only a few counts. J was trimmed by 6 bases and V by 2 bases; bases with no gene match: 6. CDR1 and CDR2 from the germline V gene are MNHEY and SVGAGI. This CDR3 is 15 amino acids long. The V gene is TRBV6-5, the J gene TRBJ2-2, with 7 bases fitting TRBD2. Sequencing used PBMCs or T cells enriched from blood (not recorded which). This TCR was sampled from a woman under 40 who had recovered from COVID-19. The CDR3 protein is CASSYEVGGAGELFF. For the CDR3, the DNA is TGTGCCAGCAGTTACGAGGTGGGAGGGGCCGGGGAGCTGTTTTTT.